Each of the 16 T cell receptor beta chains below was sequenced from the same sample in a study of memory CD4+ T cells and cytomegalovirus serostatus. TCRdb keeps only in-frame clones here, not all; method: immunoSEQ multiplex PCR. This table has under 55,000 clones, approximately 78% appearing once. Single viable CD3+CD4+CD8-CD45RO+ cells were sorted as the memory CD4+ T cells. Specimen: memory CD4+ T cells from blood. The receptor source for this set is an adult in good health and CMV-seronegative.

This chain uses TRBV6-6 with TRBJ2-5; no definite D call. V was pared by 2 bases and J by 3 bases, with 7 bases between. CDR1 is MNHNY and CDR2 is SVGAGI in the germline V gene (reference sequence). This CDR3 region has 13 residues. The CDR3 reads CASSYIPEETQYF. The CDR3 coding sequence is TGTGCCAGCAGTTACATACCGGAAGAGACCCAGTACTTC.

The chain joins TRBV6-5 to TRBJ1-1; 7 positions agree with TRBD1. The germline gives CDR1 MNHEY, CDR2 SVGAGI. The CDR3 has 14 residues. With 5 bases clipped from V and 1 base from J, the junction kept 4 bases outside the gene matches. This chain's CDR3 is CASSRDRRNTEAFF. The CDR3 DNA sequence: TGTGCCAGCAGTCGGGACAGAAGGAACACTGAAGCTTTCTTT.

The rearrangement joins TRBV30 to TRBJ1-1; D is undetermined. CDR3 length: 11 residues. The V end was cut by 2 bases, the J end by 7 bases, with 8 bases between. Germline V lookup: CDR1 GTSNPN, CDR2 SVGIG (reference sequence). CDR3 DNA sequence: TGTGCCTGGAGTCTCCGAGTTGAAGCTTTCTTT. Its translation: CAWSLRVEAFF.

The CDR3: CASSRDRGKGEQYF. CDR3 nucleotides: TGTGCCAGCAGTAGGGACAGAGGTAAGGGAGAGCAGTACTTC. The gene calls are TRBV27 and TRBJ2-7, with 7 nucleotides matching TRBD1. The CDR3 is 14 amino acids. The germline V gene encodes CDR1 MNHEY and CDR2 SMNVEV (reference sequence). Unmatched junction bases numbered 11, after V lost 5 bases and J lost 7 bases.

This rearrangement joins TRBV27 to TRBJ2-3, with D possibly matching TRBD1 (5 bases). The CDR3 extends over 15 amino acids. Trimming shortened V by 8 bases and J by 4 bases, and 19 bases separated the two germline ends. Germline values: CDR1 MNHEY, CDR2 SMNVEV (reference sequence). The chain's CDR3 is CASSLDPLGADTQYF. In DNA form, the CDR3 reads TGTGCCAGCTCCCTGGACCCCCTAGGGGCAGATACGCAGTATTTT.

The gene calls are TRBV19 and TRBJ2-7; 9 nucleotides match TRBD1. With 4 bases clipped from V and 5 bases from J, the junction kept 6 bases outside the gene matches. The CDR3 consists of 14 residues. Per the germline V gene, CDR1 is LNHDA and CDR2 is SQIVND (reference sequence). DNA for the CDR3: TGTGCCAGTAGTAGGGGACAGGGTATGAACGAGCAGTACTTC. This gives the protein CASSRGQGMNEQYF.

This chain links TRBV7-9 with TRBJ2-1, with 11 bases aligning to TRBD2. V lost 5 bases to trimming and J lost 1 base; unmatched junction nucleotides: 13. There are 19 residues in the CDR3. Germline CDR1 SEHNR, CDR2 FQNEAQ (reference sequence). CDR3 sequence (DNA): TGTGCCAGCAGCCCCTCGATAAGAACTAGCGGGGGATCCTACAATGAGCAGTTCTTC. Its protein is CASSPSIRTSGGSYNEQFF.

This clone was seen a few times. The CDR3 nucleotides read TGCGCCAGCAGCGCTGGGACACAGGGGCCCACCTATGGCTACACCTTC. Translating it yields CASSAGTQGPTYGYTF. The chain is built from TRBV5-1 and TRBJ1-2, with TRBD1 matching over 7 bases. The junction had 13 bases not matched to a gene; V was cut back by 4 bases and J by 4 bases. CDR3 length: 16 amino acids. CDR1 and CDR2 from the germline V gene are SGHRS and YFSETQ.

The chain carries TRBV15 and TRBJ1-5, with 7 bases matching TRBD1. This CDR3 spans 15 amino acids. The trim removed 6 bases at V and 4 bases at J, leaving 9 bases unmatched. Looked up from germline, CDR1 is LNHNV and CDR2 is YYDKDF (reference sequence). CDR3 DNA: TGTGCCACCAGAGCACGACAGGGAACGAATCAGCCCCAGCATTTT. This gives the protein CATRARQGTNQPQHF.

CDR3 nucleotides: TGTGCCAGCAGTCTAATGACAGCATATGGCTACACCTTC. Its protein is CASSLMTAYGYTF. The chain joins TRBV28 to TRBJ1-2; possibly TRBD1 for D (5 bases). With 5 bases removed from V and 5 bases from J, the gap between germline ends came to 12 bases. Germline CDR1 MDHEN, CDR2 SYDVKM. The CDR3 is 13 amino acids.

The rearrangement joins TRBV28 to TRBJ2-2; D is unresolved. V dropped 4 bases and J dropped 7 bases, with 10 bases sitting between them. The CDR3 is 13 residues long. Germline loops: CDR1 MDHEN, CDR2 SYDVKM. Here the CDR3 reads CASSSFQRGELFF. Written as DNA, the CDR3 is TGTGCCAGCAGTTCTTTTCAGCGCGGGGAGCTGTTTTTT.

This rearrangement joins TRBV7-9 to TRBJ2-1; D is uncertain. Deletions cut 3 bases from V and 7 bases from J, with 10 bases between. There are 13 residues in the CDR3. Per germline, CDR1 SEHNR and CDR2 FQNEAQ (reference sequence). The CDR3 loop is CASSFLDRNEQFF. CDR3 nucleotide sequence: TGTGCCAGCAGCTTTCTAGATAGGAATGAGCAGTTCTTC.

The chain recombines TRBV28 with TRBJ2-2, with 7 bases identical to TRBD1. Germline V gene lookup returns CDR1 MDHEN and CDR2 SYDVKM. The junction had 8 bases not matched to a gene; V was cut back by 6 bases and J by 4 bases. The CDR3 is made up of 15 amino acids. The CDR3 nucleotides are TGTGCCAGCAGCCCGACAGGGAAGGGCACCGGGGAGCTGTTTTTT. Translating gives CASSPTGKGTGELFF.

This clone was observed a handful of times. The chain carries TRBV29-1 and TRBJ1-1, with TRBD1 as a possible D gene (5 bases). Per germline, CDR1 SQVTM and CDR2 ANQGSEA. Deletions cut 6 bases from V and 4 bases from J, with 15 bases between. This CDR3 contains 13 residues. The chain's CDR3 is CSVSHGGGTEAFF. CDR3 in DNA: TGCAGCGTATCACACGGGGGAGGCACTGAAGCTTTCTTT.

This clone is a singleton in its sample. This sequence joins TRBV27 and TRBJ1-1; the D gene is possibly TRBD1 (5 bases). The CDR3 has 15 residues. The germline CDR1 and CDR2 sequences are MNHEY and SMNVEV (reference sequence). Trimming took off 0 bases at V and 4 bases at J, with 12 bases between the two ends. The CDR3 bases are TGTGCCAGCAGTTTATCTAGGAGGGGAGGCACTGAAGCTTTCTTT. Its translation is CASSLSRRGGTEAFF.

This sequence joins TRBV5-6 and TRBJ1-2, with 7 bases that match TRBD1. The CDR3 is 14 residues long. With V trimmed by 4 bases and J by 4 bases, 7 bases remained unmatched. Germline V lookup: CDR1 SGHDT, CDR2 YYEEEE. CDR3 nucleotide sequence: TGTGCCAGCAGCCCGCGGGGACAGCTCTATGGCTACACCTTC. It encodes CASSPRGQLYGYTF.